The present entry profiles one T cell receptor beta chain with its context. The data were obtained in a study of blood T cell repertoires in COVID-19. Across the whole study: The origin of the acute and convalescent COVID-19 samples was the United States, Italy and Spain. In each case, the material was cDNA or gDNA derived from T cells, B-cell-depleted T cells, or PBMCs.

V lost 3 bases to trimming and J lost 0 bases, with 20 bases between them. The CDR3 length is 18 residues. Germline CDR1 GTSNPN, CDR2 SVGIG (reference sequence). Source study methods: Estimation of nucleated cell counts was performed using reference gene primer amplification. Sequencing was performed with immunoSEQ multiplex PCR; in TCRdb, only in-frame clones are kept and a portion is missing. The V and J calls and clone size were taken over from that table, and D and trimming were inferred from the DNA. Among 120,000 to 150,000 clones listed, 65% to 85% were seen once. The sequencing sample was made of peripheral blood. This TCR was sampled from a man aged 45-65 years with active or convalescent COVID-19. V gene TRBV30 combines with J gene TRBJ2-2; possible D gene TRBD1, 6 bases. In DNA form, the CDR3 reads TGTGCCTGGAGAAACGGACAGTTCATCTCTGCGAACACCGGGGAGCTGTTTTTT. It yields the protein CAWRNGQFISANTGELFF.